These T cell receptor beta chains were read from a single sample in a study of T-cell memory formation after mild COVID-19. One entry per CDR3 protein, called by TCRdb with MiXCR from the 5' RACE reads. The table lists around 200,000 distinct CDR3 sequences, more than 9% of them singletons, with under 3.5% in the top ten. The sequenced sample was PBMCs or a T cell subset sorted from them (not recorded which). The receptors were gathered from a man aged 18 to 30 who had mild COVID-19 (a few samples of this study predate the infection). Cell type and time point are not known. The CDR3 runs from the conserved cysteine through the conserved F or W. A D gene is named only where the DNA matches it firmly. Clone size is stated in some rows and not others, as once, few, many or a class when expanded.

d_gene: .
abundance: few
v_gene: TRBV20-1
j_gene: TRBJ1-5
CDR3nt: TGCAGTGCTAGGGGGGGGACCCTTCAGCCCCAGCATTTT
CDR3aa: CSARGGTLQPQHF

d_gene: .
abundance: .
v_gene: TRBV5-1
j_gene: TRBJ1-1
CDR3nt: TGCGCCAGCAGCTTGGATACCGTGGGGCTCCAAGCTTTCTTT
CDR3aa: CASSLDTVGLQAFF

d_gene: .
abundance: few
v_gene: TRBV20-1
j_gene: TRBJ2-7
CDR3nt: TGCAGTGCTATAGGAGGTCATGAGCAGTACTTC
CDR3aa: CSAIGGHEQYF

d_gene: .
abundance: .
v_gene: TRBV9
j_gene: TRBJ2-3
CDR3nt: TGTGCCAGCGGAGAAGATACGCAGTATTTT
CDR3aa: CASGEDTQYF

d_gene: TRBD1
abundance: many
v_gene: TRBV24-1
j_gene: TRBJ2-3
CDR3nt: TGTGCCACCAGGCAGGGGGCAGGAGATACGCAGTATTTT
CDR3aa: CATRQGAGDTQYF

d_gene: .
abundance: few
v_gene: TRBV12-3/TRBV12-4
j_gene: TRBJ1-5
CDR3nt: TGTGCCAGCAGCGGAAACGGGCGGCAGCCCCAGCATTTT
CDR3aa: CASSGNGRQPQHF

d_gene: TRBD2
abundance: .
v_gene: TRBV14
j_gene: TRBJ2-2
CDR3nt: TGTGCCAGCAGCCAGGAACTAGCGGGGAACCTGAGGACCGGGGAGCTGTTTTTT
CDR3aa: CASSQELAGNLRTGELFF

d_gene: TRBD2
abundance: few
v_gene: TRBV15
j_gene: TRBJ2-7
CDR3nt: TGTGCCACCAGCAGAGATAGGACTAGTAGCTACGAGCAGTACTTC
CDR3aa: CATSRDRTSSYEQYF

d_gene: .
abundance: .
v_gene: TRBV12-3/TRBV12-4
j_gene: TRBJ2-5
CDR3nt: TGTGCCAGCAGTGCAGTGGGGGGGGCAGAACCGCGCTGGGAGACCCAGTACTTC
CDR3aa: CASSAVGGAEPRWETQYF

d_gene: .
abundance: few
v_gene: TRBV4-3
j_gene: TRBJ2-2
CDR3nt: TGCGCCAGCAGCCAAGTTATCGGGGTCCCCGGGGAGCTGTTTTTT
CDR3aa: CASSQVIGVPGELFF

d_gene: .
abundance: few
v_gene: TRBV7-3
j_gene: TRBJ2-7
CDR3nt: TGTGCCAGCAGCTCCCAAGGTGGCTCCTACGAGCAGTACTTC
CDR3aa: CASSSQGGSYEQYF

d_gene: TRBD2
abundance: .
v_gene: TRBV7-2
j_gene: TRBJ2-1
CDR3nt: TGTGCCAGCAGCTTAGCGACAGGGGGGACTAGCGGTTACAATGAGCAGTTCTTC
CDR3aa: CASSLATGGTSGYNEQFF

d_gene: .
abundance: .
v_gene: TRBV24-1
j_gene: TRBJ2-5
CDR3nt: TGTGCCACCAGTGATTGGGAGACCCAGTACTTC
CDR3aa: CATSDWETQYF

d_gene: .
abundance: .
v_gene: TRBV29-1
j_gene: TRBJ2-7
CDR3nt: TGCAGCGTCCTCGGGGGGGACAGGGTGTACGAGCAGTACTTC
CDR3aa: CSVLGGDRVYEQYF

d_gene: TRBD1
abundance: few
v_gene: TRBV9
j_gene: TRBJ2-1
CDR3nt: TGTGCCAGCAGCGTAGTCGGGACAGGGGGGAGGGATGAGCAGTTCTTC
CDR3aa: CASSVVGTGGRDEQFF

d_gene: .
abundance: few
v_gene: TRBV7-9
j_gene: TRBJ2-5
CDR3nt: TGTGCCAGCCGCCGTCCCGGGGAGGAGACCCAGTACTTC
CDR3aa: CASRRPGEETQYF

d_gene: TRBD1
abundance: .
v_gene: TRBV27
j_gene: TRBJ2-3
CDR3nt: TGTGCCAGCAGTCCCAATCGGGACAGGGCTAGCACAGATACGCAGTATTTT
CDR3aa: CASSPNRDRASTDTQYF

d_gene: TRBD1
abundance: .
v_gene: TRBV3-1
j_gene: TRBJ2-2
CDR3nt: TGTGCCAGCAGCCACTCCAGGGGGTTAACCGGGGAGCTGTTTTTT
CDR3aa: CASSHSRGLTGELFF

d_gene: TRBD2
abundance: few
v_gene: TRBV7-2
j_gene: TRBJ2-1
CDR3nt: TGTGCCAGCAGTCCGAGCGGGGATTCCTACAATGAGCAGTTCTTC
CDR3aa: CASSPSGDSYNEQFF